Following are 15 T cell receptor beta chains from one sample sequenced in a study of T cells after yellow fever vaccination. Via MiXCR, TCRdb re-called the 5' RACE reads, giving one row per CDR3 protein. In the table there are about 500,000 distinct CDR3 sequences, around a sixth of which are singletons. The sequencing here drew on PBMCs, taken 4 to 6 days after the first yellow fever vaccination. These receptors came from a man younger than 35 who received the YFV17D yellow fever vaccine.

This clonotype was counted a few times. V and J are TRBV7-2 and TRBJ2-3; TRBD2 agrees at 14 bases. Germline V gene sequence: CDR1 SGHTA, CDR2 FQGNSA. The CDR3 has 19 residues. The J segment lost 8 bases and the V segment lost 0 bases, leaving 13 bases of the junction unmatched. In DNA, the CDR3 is TGTGCCAGCAGCTTAGCGGTGACTAGCGGGGGGGCCGGAGATCGTACGCAGTATTTT. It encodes CASSLAVTSGGAGDRTQYF.

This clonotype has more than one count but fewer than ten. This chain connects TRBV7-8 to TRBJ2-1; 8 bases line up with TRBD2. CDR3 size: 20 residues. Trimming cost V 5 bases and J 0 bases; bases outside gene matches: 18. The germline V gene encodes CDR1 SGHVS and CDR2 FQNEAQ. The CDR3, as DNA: TGTGCCAGCAGCCAACCTCGCGGGGGGCCCAAGCAGAGCTCCTACAATGAGCAGTTCTTC. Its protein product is CASSQPRGGPKQSSYNEQFF.

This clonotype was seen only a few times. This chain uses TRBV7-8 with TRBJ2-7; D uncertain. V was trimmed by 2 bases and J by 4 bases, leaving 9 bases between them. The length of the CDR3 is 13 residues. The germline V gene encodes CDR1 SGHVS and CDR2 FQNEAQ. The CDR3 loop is CASSLSKVYEQYV. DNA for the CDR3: TGTGCCAGCAGCTTATCAAAGGTTTACGAGCAGTACGTC.

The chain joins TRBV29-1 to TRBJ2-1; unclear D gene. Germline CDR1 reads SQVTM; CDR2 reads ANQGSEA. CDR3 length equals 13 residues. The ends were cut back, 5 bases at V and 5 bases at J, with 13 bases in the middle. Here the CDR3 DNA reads TGCAGCGTTATGGACCTAACAGACAATGAGCAGTTCTTC. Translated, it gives CSVMDLTDNEQFF.

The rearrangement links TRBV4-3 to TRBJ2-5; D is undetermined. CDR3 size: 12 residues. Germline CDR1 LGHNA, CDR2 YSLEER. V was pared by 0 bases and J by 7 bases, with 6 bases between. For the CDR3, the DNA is TGCGCCAGCAGCCAAGAGTGGGGGACCCAGTACTTC. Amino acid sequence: CASSQEWGTQYF.

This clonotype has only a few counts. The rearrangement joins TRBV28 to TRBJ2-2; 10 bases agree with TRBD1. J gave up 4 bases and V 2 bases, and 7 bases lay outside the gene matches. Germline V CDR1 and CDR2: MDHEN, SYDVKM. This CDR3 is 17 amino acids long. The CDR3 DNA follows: TGTGCCAGCAGTTTACCACGGGACAGGGGAGGCACCGGGGAGCTGTTTTTT. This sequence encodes CASSLPRDRGGTGELFF. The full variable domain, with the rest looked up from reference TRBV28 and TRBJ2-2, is DVKVTQSSRYLVKRTGEKVFLECVQDMDHENMFWYRQDPGLGLRLIYFSYDVKMKEKGDIPEGYSVSREKKERFSLILESASTNQTSMYLCASSLPRDRGGTGELFFGEGSRLTVL.

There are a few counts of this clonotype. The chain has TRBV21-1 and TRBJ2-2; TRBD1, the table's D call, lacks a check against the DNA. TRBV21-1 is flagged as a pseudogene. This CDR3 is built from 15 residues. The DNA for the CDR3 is TGTGCCCGCGGAAGTATTTTGTTTCAGGGCGGGGAGCTGTTTTTT. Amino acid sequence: CARGSILFQGGELFF.

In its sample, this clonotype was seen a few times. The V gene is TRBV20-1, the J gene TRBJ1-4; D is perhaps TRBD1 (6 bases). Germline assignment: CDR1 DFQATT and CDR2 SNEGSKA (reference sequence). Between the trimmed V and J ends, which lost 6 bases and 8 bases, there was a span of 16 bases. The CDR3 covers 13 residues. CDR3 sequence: CSAPDSRSEKLFF. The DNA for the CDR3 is TGCAGTGCCCCGGACAGCCGCAGCGAAAAACTGTTTTTT.

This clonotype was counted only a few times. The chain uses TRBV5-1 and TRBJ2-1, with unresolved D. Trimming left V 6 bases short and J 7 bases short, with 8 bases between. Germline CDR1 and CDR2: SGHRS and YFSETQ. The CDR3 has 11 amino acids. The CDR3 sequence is CASTVGNEQFF. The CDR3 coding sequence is TGCGCCAGCACGGTTGGGAATGAGCAGTTCTTC.

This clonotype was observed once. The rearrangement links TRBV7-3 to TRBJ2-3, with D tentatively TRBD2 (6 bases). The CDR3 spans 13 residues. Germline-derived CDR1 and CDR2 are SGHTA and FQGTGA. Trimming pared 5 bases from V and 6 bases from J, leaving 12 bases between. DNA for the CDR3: TGTGCCAGCAGCGCGGGCCGGGGGGATACGCAGTATTTT. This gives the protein CASSAGRGDTQYF.

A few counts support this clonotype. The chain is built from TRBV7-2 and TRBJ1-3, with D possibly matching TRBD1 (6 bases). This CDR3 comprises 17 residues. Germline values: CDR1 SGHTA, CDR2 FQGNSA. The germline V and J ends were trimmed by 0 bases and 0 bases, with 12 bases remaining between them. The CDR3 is CASSLAGRGFSGNTIYF. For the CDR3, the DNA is TGTGCCAGCAGCTTAGCGGGCAGGGGTTTCTCTGGAAACACCATATATTTT.

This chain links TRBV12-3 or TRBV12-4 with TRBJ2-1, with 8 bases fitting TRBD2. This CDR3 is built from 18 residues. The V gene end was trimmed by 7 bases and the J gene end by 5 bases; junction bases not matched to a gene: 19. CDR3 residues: CASTPERGQTRIDNEQFF. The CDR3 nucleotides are TGTGCCAGCACCCCCGAGCGGGGGCAAACCCGTATCGACAATGAGCAGTTCTTC.

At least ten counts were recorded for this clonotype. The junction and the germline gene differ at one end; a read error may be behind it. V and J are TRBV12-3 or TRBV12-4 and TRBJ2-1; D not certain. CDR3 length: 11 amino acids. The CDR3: CASSFYDEQFF. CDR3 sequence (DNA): TGTGCCAGCAGTTTCTACGATGAGCAGTTCTTC.

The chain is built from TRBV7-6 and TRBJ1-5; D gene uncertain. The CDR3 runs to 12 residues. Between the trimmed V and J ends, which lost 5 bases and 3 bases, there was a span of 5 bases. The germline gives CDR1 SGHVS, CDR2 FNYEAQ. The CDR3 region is CASSVPNQPQHF. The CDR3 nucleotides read TGTGCCAGCAGCGTCCCCAATCAGCCCCAGCATTTT.

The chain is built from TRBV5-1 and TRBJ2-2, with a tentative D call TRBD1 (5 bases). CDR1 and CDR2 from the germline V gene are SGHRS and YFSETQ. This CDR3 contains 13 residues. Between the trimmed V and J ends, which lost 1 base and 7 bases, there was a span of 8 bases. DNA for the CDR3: TGCGCCAGCAGCTTGTCAGGGAACGGGGAGCTGTTTTTT. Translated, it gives CASSLSGNGELFF.